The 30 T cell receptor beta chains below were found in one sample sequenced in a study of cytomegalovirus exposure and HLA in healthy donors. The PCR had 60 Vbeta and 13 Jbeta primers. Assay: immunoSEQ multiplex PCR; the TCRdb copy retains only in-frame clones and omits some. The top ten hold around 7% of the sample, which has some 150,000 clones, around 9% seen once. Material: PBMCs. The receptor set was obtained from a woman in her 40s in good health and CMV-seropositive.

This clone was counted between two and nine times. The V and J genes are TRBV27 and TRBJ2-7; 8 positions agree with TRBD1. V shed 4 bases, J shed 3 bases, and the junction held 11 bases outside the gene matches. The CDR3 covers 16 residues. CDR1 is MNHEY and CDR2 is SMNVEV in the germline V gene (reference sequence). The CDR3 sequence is CASSSSVGTGIYEQYF. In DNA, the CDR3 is TGTGCCAGCAGTTCCTCAGTGGGGACAGGCATCTACGAGCAGTACTTC.

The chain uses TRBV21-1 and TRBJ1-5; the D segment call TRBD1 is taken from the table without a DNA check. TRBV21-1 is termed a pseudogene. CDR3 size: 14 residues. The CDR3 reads CASSKQGIVQPQHF. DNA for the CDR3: TGTGCCAGCAGCAAACAGGGGATCGTTCAGCCCCAGCATTTT.

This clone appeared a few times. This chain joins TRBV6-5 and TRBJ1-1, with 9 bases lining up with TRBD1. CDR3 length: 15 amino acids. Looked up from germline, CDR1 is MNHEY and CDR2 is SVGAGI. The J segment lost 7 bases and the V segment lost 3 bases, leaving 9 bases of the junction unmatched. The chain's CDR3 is CASSYLLGQGYEAFF. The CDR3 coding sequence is TGTGCCAGCAGTTATCTATTGGGACAGGGCTATGAAGCTTTCTTT.

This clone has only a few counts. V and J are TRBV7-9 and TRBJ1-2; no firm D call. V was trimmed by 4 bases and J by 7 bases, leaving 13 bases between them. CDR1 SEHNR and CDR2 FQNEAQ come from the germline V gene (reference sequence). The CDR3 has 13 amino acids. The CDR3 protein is CASSYSEGIGYTF. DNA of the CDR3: TGTGCCAGCAGCTATTCTGAGGGTATTGGCTACACCTTC.

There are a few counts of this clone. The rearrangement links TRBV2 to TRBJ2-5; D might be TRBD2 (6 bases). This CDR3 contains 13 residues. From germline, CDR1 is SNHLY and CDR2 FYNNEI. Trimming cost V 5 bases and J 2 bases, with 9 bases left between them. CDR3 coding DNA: TGTGCCAGCAGTCGGGACTGGCAAGAGACCCAGTACTTC. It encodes CASSRDWQETQYF.

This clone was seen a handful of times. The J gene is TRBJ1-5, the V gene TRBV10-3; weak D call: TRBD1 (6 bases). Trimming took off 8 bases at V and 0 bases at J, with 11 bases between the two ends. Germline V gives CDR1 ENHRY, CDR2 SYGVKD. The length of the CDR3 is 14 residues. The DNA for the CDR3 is TGTGCCATCGAAGGGGGTTATAGCAATCAGCCCCAGCATTTT. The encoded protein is CAIEGGYSNQPQHF.

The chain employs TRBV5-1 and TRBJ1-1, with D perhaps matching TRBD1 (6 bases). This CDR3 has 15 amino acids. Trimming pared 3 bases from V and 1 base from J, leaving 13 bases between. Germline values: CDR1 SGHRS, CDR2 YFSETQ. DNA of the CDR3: TGCGCCAGCAGCTGGGGGGGAGGGGGGAACACTGAAGCTTTCTTT. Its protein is CASSWGGGGNTEAFF.

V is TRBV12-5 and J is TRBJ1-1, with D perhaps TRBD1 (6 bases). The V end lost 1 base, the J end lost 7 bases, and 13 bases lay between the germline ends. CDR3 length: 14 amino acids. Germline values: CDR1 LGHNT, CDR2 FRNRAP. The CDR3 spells CASGLGTAAREAFF. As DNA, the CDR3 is TGTGCTAGTGGTTTGGGGACAGCCGCGCGTGAAGCTTTCTTT.

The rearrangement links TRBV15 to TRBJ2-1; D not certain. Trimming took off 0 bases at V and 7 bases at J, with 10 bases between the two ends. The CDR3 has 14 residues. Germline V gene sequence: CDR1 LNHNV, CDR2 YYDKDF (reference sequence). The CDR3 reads CATSREGWANEQFF. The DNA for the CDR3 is TGTGCCACCAGCAGAGAAGGTTGGGCTAATGAGCAGTTCTTC.

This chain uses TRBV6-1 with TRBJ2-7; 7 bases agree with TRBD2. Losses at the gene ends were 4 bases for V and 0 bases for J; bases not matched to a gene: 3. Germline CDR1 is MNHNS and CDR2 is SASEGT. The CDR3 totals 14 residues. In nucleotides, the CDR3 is TGTGCCAGCAGTGTTGGCGGGGGCTCCTACGAGCAGTACTTC. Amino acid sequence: CASSVGGGSYEQYF.

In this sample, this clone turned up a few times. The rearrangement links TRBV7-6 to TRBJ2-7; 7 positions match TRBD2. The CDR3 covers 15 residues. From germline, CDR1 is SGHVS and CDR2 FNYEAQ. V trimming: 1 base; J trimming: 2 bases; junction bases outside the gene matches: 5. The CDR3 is CASSLEAGNPYEQYF. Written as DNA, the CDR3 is TGTGCCAGCAGCTTAGAAGCGGGGAATCCCTACGAGCAGTACTTC.

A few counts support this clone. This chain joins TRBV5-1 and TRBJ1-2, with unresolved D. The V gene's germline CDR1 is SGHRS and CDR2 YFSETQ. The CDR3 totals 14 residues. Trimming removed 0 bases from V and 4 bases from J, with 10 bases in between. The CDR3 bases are TGCGCCAGCAGCTTGGTAGCCACCTCCTATGGCTACACCTTC. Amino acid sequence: CASSLVATSYGYTF.

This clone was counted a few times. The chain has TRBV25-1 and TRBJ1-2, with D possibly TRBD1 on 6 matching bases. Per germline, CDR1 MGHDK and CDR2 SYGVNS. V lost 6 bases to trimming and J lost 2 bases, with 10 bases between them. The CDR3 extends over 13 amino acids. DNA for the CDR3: TGTGCCAGCAGCCGGACAGAGAACTATGGCTACACCTTC. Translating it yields CASSRTENYGYTF.

CDR3 coding DNA: TGTGCCAGCAGCTTGATATGGGGCGGCGACACAGATACGCAGTATTTT. Its protein is CASSLIWGGDTDTQYF. The chain carries TRBV5-4 and TRBJ2-3; a possible D gene is TRBD1 (5 bases). The germline V gene has CDR1 SGHNT and CDR2 YYREEE (reference sequence). Trimming removed 1 base at V and 2 bases at J, with 14 bases between. The CDR3 loop spans 16 amino acids. The variable domain in full, with the rest retrieved from reference TRBV5-4 and TRBJ2-3, is ETGVTQSPTHLIKTRGQQVTLRCSSQSGHNTVSWYQQALGQGPQFIFQYYREEENGRGNFPPRFSGLQFPNYSSELNVNALELDDSALYLCASSLIWGGDTDTQYFGPGTRLTVL.

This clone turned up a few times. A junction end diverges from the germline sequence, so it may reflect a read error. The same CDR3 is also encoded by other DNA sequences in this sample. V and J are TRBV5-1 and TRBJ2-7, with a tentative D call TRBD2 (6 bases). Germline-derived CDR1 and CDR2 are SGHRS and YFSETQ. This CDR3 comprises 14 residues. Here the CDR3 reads CASSFGSRNYEQYF. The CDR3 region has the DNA TGTGCCAGCAGCTTCGGGAGCAGGAACTACGAGCAGTACTTC.

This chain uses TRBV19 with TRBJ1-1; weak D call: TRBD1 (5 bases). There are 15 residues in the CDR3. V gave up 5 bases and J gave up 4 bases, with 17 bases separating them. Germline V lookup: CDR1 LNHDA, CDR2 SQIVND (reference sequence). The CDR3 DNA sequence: TGTGCCAGTAGTCCAAAACCGCCCGGGGGCACTGAAGCTTTCTTT. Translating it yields CASSPKPPGGTEAFF. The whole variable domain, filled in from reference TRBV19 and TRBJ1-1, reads DGGITQSPKYLFRKEGQNVTLSCEQNLNHDAMYWYRQDPGQGLRLIYYSQIVNDFQKGDIAEGYSVSREKKESFPLTVTSAQKNPTAFYLCASSPKPPGGTEAFFGQGTRLTVV.

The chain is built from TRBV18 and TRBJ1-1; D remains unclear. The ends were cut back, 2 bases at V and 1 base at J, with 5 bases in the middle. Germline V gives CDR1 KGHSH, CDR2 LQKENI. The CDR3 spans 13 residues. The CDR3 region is CASSPGRNTEAFF. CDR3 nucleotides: TGTGCCAGCTCACCAGGCAGGAACACTGAAGCTTTCTTT.

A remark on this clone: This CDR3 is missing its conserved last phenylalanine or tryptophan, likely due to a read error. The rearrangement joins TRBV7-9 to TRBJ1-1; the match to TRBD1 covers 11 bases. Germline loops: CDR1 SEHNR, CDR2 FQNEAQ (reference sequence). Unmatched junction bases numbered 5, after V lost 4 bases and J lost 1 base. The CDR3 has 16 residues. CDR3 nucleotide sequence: TGTGCCAGCAGCTCCCGGACAGGGGGCGGGAACACTGAAGCTTTCTTG. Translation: CASSSRTGGGNTEAFL.

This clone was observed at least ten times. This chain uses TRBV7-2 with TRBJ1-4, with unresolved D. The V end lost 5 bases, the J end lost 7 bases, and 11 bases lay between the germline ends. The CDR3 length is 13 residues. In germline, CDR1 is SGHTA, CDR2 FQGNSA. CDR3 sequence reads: CASSSRRTEKLFF. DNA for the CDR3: TGTGCCAGCAGCAGCAGGCGCACTGAAAAACTGTTTTTT.

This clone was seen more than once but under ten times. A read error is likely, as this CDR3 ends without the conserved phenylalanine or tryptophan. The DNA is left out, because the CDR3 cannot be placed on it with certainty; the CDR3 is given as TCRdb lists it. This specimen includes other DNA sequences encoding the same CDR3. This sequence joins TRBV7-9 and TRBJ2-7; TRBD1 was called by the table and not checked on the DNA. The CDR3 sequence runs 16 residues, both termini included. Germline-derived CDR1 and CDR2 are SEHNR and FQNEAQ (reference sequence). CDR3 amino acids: CASSLEAGARPYEKYL.

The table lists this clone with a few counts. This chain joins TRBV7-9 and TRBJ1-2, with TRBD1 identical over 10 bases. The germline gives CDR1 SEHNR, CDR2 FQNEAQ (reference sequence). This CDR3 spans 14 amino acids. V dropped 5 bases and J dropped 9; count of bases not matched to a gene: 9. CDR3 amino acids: CASSRGTGEVSYTF. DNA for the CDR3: TGTGCCAGCAGCCGAGGGACAGGGGAAGTTAGCTACACCTTC.

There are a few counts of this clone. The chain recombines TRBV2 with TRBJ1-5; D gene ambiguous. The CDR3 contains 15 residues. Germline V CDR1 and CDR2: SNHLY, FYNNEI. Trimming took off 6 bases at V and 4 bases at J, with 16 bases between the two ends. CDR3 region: CASRLTWRQNQPQHF. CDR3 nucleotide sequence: TGTGCCAGCAGGCTGACTTGGCGTCAAAATCAGCCCCAGCATTTT.

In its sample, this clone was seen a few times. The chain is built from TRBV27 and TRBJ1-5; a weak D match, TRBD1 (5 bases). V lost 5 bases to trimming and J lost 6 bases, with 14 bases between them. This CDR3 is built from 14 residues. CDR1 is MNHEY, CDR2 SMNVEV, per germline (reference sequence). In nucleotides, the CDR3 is TGTGCCAGCAGTCCGCGACAGAAGAGTCAGCCCCAGCATTTT. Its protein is CASSPRQKSQPQHF.

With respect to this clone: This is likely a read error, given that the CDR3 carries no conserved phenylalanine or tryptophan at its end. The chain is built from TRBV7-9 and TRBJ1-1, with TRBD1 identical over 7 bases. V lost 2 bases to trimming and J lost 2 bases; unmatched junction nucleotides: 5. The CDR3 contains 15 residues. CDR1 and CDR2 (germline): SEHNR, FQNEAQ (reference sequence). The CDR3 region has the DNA TGTGCCAGCAGCTTACTGGCAGGGGGTAACACTGAAGCTTTCCTT. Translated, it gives CASSLLAGGNTEAFL.

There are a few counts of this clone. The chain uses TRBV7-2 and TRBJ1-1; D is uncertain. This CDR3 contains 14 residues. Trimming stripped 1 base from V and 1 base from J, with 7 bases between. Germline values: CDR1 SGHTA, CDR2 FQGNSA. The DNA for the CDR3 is TGTGCCAGCAGCTTAGTTGGAGCGAACACTGAAGCTTTCTTT. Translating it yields CASSLVGANTEAFF. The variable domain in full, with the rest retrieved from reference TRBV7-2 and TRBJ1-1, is GAGVSQSPSNKVTEKGKDVELRCDPISGHTALYWYRQSLGQGLEFLIYFQGNSAPDKSGLPSDRFSAERTGGSVSTLTIQRTQQEDSAVYLCASSLVGANTEAFFGQGTRLTVV.

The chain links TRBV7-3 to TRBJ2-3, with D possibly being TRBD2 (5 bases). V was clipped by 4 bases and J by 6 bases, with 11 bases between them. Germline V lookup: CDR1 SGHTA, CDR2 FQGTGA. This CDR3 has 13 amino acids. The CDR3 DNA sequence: TGTGCCAGCAGCTCCGGGAACGGGGATACGCAGTATTTT. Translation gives CASSSGNGDTQYF. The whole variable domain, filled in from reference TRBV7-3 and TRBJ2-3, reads GAGVSQTPSNKVTEKGKYVELRCDPISGHTALYWYRQSLGQGPEFLIYFQGTGAADDSGLPNDRFFAVRPEGSVSTLKIQRTERGDSAVYLCASSSGNGDTQYFGPGTRLTVL.

CDR3 amino acids: CASSLYGSGNTIYF. CDR3 DNA sequence: TGTGCCAGCAGCCTATATGGCTCTGGAAACACCATATATTTT. V gene TRBV2 combines with J gene TRBJ1-3, with D unresolved. The CDR3 loop spans 14 amino acids. The V end was cut by 6 bases, the J end by 0 bases, with 9 bases between. Germline CDR1 is SNHLY and CDR2 is FYNNEI.

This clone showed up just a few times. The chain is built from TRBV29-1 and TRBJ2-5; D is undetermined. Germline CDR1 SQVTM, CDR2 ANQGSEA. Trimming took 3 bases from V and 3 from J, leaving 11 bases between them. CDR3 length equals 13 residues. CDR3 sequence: CSVDPDSEETQYF. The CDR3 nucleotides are TGCAGCGTTGACCCCGACTCGGAAGAGACCCAGTACTTC.

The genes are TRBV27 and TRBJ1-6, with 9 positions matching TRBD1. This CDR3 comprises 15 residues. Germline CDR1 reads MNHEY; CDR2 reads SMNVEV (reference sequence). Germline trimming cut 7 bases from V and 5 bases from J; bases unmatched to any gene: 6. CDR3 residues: CASKLDRGDNSPLHF. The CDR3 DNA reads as TGTGCCAGCAAATTGGACAGGGGAGATAATTCACCCCTCCACTTT.

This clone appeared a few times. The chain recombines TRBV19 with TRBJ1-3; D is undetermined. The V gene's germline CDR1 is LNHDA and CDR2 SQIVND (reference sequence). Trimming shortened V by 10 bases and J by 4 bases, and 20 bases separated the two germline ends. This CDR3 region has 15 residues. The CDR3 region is CATLAELNSGNTIYF. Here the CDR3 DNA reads TGTGCCACCTTGGCTGAGCTCAATAGCGGAAACACCATATATTTT.